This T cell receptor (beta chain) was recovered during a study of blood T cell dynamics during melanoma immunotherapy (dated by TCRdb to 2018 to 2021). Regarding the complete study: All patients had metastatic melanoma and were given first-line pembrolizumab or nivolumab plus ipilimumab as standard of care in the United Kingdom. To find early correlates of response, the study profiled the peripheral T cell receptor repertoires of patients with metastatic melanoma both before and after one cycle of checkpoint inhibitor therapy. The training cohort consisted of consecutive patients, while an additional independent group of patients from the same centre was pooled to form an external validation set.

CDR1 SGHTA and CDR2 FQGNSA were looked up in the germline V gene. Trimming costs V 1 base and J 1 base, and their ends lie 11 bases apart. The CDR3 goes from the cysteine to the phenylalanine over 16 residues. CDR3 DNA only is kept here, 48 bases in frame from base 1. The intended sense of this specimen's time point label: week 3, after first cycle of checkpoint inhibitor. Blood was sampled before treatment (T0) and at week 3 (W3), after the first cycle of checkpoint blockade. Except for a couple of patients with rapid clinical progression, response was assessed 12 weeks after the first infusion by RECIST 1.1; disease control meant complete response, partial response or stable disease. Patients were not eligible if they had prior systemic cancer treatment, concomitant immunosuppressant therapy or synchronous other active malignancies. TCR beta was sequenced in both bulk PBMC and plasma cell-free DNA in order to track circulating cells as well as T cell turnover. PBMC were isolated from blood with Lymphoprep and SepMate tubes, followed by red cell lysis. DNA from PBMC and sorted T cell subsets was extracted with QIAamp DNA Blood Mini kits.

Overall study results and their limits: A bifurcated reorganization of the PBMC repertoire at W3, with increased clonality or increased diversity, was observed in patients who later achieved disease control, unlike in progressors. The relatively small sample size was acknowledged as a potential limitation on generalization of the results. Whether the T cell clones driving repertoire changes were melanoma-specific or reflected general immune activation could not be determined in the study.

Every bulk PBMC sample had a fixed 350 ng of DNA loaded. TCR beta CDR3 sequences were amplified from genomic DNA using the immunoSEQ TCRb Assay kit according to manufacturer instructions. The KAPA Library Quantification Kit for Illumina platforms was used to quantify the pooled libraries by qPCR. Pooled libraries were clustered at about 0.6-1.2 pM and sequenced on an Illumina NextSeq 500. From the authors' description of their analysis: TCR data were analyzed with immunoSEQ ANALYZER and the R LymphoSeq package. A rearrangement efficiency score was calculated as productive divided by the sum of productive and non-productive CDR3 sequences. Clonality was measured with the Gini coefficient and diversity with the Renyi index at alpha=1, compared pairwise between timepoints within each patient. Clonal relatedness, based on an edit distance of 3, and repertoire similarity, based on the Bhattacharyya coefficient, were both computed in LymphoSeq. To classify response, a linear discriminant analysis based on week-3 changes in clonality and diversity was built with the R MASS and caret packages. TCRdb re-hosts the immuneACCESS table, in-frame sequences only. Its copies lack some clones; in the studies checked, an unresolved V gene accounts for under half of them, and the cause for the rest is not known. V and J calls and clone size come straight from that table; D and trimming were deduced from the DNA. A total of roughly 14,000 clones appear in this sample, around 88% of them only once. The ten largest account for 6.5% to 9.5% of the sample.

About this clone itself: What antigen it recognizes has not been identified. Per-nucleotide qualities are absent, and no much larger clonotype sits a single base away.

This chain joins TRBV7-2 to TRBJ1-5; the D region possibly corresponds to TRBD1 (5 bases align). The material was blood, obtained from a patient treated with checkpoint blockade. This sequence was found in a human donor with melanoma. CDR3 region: CASSLVRGLSNQPQHF. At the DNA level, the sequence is TGTGCCAGCAGCTTAGTACGGGGGTTGAGCAATCAGCCCCAGCATTTT.